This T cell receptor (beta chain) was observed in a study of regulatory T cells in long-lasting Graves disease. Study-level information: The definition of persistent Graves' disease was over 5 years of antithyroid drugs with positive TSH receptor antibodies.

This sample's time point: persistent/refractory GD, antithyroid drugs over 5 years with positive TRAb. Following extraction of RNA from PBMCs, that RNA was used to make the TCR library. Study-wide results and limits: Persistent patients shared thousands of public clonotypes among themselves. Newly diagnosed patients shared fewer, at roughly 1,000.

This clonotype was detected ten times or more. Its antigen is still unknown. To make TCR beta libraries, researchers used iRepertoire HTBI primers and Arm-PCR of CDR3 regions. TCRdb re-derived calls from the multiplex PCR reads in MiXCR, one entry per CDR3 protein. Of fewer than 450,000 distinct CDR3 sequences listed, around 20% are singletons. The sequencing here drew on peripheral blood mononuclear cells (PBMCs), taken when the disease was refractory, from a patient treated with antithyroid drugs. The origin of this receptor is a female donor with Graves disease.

The CDR3 DNA sequence: TGTGCCAGCAGTCCAGGGACAGGGGTCTTTAGCAATCAGCCCCAGCATTTT. This gives the protein CASSPGTGVFSNQPQHF. The chain links TRBV6-2 or TRBV6-3 to TRBJ1-5, with 10 bases lining up with TRBD1. The CDR3 is 17 residues long. The germline V gene encodes CDR1 MNHEY and CDR2 SVGEGT. The V and J ends lost 5 bases and 0 bases, in that order; junction bases with no gene match: 7.